This T cell receptor (beta chain) was found in a study of siplizumab effects on memory and regulatory T cells. Study-level findings and limits: Proliferating Tregs taken from siplizumab cultures were not shown to have a confirmed suppressive function. Roughly 80-97% of proliferating CD4+ or CD8+ clones lacked an assignable naive or memory phenotype. Naive T cells appeared more diverse than memory cells and seemed to be major alloresponse contributors.

In regard to this clone: Its antigen is still unknown.

Assay: immunoSEQ multiplex PCR; the TCRdb copy retains only in-frame clones and omits some. Of approximately 60,000 clones listed, roughly 96% were seen once; the top ten hold 0.095%. Germline V lookup: CDR1 MNHEY, CDR2 SMNVEV (reference sequence). The CDR3 has 12 residues. The V end lost 5 bases, the J end lost 7 bases, and 9 bases lay between the germline ends. Donor pairs, a few in total, had unstimulated naive, memory, effector memory and TEMRA subsets sequenced. The TCR originated in a human donor in good health. Sequenced: naive CD8+ T cells sorted from blood. The chain employs TRBV27 and TRBJ2-1; D gene uncertain. This CDR3 reads CASSTPGNEQFF. The CDR3 DNA reads TGTGCCAGCAGTACCCCCGGTAATGAGCAGTTCTTC.